Reported below is one T cell receptor (beta chain). Its antigen remains unknown. The germline gives CDR1 SNHLY, CDR2 FYNNEI. V was pared by 7 bases and J by 2 bases, with 20 bases of the junction left unmatched. The CDR3 runs 19 residues. The sample belongs to a study of cytotoxic CD8 clonotypes in ibrutinib-treated CLL. Study-wide context: Samples had a mean of around 260,000 productive templates and approximately 90,000 productive rearrangements.

Assay: immunoSEQ multiplex PCR; the TCRdb copy retains only in-frame clones and omits some. The sample contains roughly 250,000 clones, 70% of which appear only once. Findings and limits, study-wide: At the start, clonality exceeded age-matched healthy donors and followed circulating CD8+ T-cell counts. Sustained-remission patients were sampled at different times than progressing patients were. Stable or contracted on treatment, public clonotypes were also uncommon.

The clonotype comes from a human donor with chronic lymphocytic leukemia. Sequenced here: PBMCs, sampled after 24 months of ibrutinib treatment. The rearrangement joins TRBV2 to TRBJ2-3; 8 positions match TRBD1. The CDR3 nucleotides are TGTGCCAGCAATAAGCCGGGACAGGCTATACCCTTTACCACAGATACGCAGTATTTT. Translated, it gives CASNKPGQAIPFTTDTQYF. Full variable domain (outside the CDR3, taken from reference TRBV2 and TRBJ2-3): EPEVTQTPSHQVTQMGQEVILRCVPISNHLYFYWYRQILGQKVEFLVSFYNNEISEKSEIFDDQFSVERPDGSNFTLKIRSTKLEDSAMYFCASNKPGQAIPFTTDTQYFGPGTRLTVL.